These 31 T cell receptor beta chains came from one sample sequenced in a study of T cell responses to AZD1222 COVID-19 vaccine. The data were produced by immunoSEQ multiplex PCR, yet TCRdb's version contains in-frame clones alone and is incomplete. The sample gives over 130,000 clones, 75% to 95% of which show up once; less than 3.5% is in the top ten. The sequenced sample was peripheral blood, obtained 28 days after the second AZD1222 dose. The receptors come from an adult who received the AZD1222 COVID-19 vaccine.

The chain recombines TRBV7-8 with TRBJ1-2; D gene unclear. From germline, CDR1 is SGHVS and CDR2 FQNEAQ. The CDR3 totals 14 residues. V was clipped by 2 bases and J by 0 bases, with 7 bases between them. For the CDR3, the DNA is TGTGCCAGCAGCTTACAGAAAACTAACTATGGCTACACCTTC. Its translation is CASSLQKTNYGYTF. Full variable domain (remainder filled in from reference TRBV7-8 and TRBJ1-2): GAGVSQSPRYKVAKRGQDVALRCDPISGHVSLFWYQQALGQGPEFLTYFQNEAQLDKSGLPSDRFFAERPEGSVSTLKIQRTQQEDSAVYLCASSLQKTNYGYTFGSGTRLTVV.

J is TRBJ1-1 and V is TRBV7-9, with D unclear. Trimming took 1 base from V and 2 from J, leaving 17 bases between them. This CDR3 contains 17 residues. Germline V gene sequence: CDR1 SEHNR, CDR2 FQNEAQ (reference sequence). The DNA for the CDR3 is TGTGCCAGCAGCTTAGGGGCATTAGGCAGTAAAAACACTGAAGCTTTCTTT. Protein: CASSLGALGSKNTEAFF.

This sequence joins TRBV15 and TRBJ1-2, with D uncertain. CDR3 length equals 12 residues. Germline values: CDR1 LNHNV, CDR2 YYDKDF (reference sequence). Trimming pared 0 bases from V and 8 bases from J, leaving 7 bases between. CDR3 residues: CATSRDRVGYTF. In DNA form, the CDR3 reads TGTGCCACCAGCAGAGATAGAGTCGGCTACACCTTC.

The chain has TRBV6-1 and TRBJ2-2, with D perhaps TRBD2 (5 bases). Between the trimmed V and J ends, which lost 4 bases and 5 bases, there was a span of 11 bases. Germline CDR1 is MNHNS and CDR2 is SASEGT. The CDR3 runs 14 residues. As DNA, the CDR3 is TGTGCCAGCAGTGTAGCGTATGGGACCGGGGAGCTGTTTTTT. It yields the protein CASSVAYGTGELFF.

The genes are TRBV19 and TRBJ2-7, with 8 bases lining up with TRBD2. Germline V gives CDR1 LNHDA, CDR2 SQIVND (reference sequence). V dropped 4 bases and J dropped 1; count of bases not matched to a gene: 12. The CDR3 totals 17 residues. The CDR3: CASSTMTLERESYEQYF. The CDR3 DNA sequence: TGTGCCAGTAGTACTATGACGTTGGAGCGGGAGTCCTACGAGCAGTACTTC.

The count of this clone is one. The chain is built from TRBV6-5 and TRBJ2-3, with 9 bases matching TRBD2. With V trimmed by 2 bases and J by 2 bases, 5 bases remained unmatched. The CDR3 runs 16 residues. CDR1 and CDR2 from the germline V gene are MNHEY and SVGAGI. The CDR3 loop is CASSYGLAGTTDTQYF. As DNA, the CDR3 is TGTGCCAGCAGTTACGGTCTAGCGGGGACCACAGATACGCAGTATTTT.

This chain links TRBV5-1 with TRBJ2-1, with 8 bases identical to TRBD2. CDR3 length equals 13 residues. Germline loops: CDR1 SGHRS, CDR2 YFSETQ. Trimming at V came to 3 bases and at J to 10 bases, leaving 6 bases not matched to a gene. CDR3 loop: CASSYQRELEQFF. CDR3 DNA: TGCGCCAGCAGCTACCAGCGGGAGTTGGAGCAGTTCTTC.

Here the CDR3 reads CASSFSVNNEQFF. The CDR3 DNA sequence: TGTGCCAGCAGTTTTAGCGTTAACAATGAGCAGTTCTTC. The rearrangement links TRBV12-3 or TRBV12-4 to TRBJ2-1, with a possible D match to TRBD2 (5 bases). The CDR3 is 13 amino acids. Trimming stripped 3 bases from V and 5 bases from J, with 8 bases between.

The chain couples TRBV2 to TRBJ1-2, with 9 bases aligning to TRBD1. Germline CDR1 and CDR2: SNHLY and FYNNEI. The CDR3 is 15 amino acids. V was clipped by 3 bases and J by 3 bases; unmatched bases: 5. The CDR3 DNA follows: TGTGCCAGCAGTGAGGGGACAGGGAGTGACTATGGCTACACCTTC. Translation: CASSEGTGSDYGYTF.

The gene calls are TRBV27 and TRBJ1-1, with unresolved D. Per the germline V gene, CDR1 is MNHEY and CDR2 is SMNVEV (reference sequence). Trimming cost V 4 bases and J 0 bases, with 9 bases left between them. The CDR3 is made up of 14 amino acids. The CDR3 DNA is TGTGCCAGCAGTTATCGACTGATGAACACTGAAGCTTTCTTT. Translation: CASSYRLMNTEAFF.

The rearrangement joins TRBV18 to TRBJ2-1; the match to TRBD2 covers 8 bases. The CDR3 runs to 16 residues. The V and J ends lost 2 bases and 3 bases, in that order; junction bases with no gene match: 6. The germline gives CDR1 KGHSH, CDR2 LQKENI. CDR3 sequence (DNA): TGTGCCAGCTCACCAGCGGGGGGCACCGTCTACAATGAGCAGTTCTTC. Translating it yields CASSPAGGTVYNEQFF.

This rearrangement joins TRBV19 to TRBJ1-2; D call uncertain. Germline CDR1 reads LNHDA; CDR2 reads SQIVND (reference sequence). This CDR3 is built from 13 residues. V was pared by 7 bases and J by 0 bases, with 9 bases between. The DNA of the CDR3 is TGTGCCAGTAACCCAGCTCCTAACTATGGCTACACCTTC. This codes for CASNPAPNYGYTF.

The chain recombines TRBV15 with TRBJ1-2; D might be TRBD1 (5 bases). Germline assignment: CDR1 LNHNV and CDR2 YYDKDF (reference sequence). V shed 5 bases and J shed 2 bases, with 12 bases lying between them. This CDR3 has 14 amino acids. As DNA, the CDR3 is TGTGCCACCAGCGAGCCCGGGGCAAACTATGGCTACACCTTC. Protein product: CATSEPGANYGYTF.

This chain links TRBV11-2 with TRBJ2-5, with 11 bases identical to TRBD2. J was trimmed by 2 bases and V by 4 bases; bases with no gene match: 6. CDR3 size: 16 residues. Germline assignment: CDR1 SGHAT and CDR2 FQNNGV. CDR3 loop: CASSSSGLAEQETQYF. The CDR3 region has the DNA TGTGCCAGCAGCTCTTCGGGACTAGCGGAACAAGAGACCCAGTACTTC.

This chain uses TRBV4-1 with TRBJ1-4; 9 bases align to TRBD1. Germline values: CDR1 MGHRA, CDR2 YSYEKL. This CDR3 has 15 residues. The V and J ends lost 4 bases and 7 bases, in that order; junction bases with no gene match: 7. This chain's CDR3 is CASSLTQGAAEKLFF. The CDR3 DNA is TGCGCCAGCAGCCTAACACAGGGGGCGGCTGAAAAACTGTTTTTT.

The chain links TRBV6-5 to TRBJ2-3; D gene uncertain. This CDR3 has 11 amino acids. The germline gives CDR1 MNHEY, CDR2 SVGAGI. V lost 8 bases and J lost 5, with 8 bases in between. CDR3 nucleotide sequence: TGTGCCAGCCGAGACATAGATACGCAGTATTTT. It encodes CASRDIDTQYF.

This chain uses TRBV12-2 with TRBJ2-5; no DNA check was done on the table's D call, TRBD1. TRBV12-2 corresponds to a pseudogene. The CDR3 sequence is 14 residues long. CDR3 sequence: CASRLGQGPETQYF. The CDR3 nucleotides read TGTGCAAGTCGCTTAGGACAGGGGCCGGAGACCCAGTACTTC.

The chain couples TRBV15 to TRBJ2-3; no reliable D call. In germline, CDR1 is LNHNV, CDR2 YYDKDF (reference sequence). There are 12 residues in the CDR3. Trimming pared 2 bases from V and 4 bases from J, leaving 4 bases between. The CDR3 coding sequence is TGTGCCACCAGCAGAATGGCAGATACGCAGTATTTT. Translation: CATSRMADTQYF.

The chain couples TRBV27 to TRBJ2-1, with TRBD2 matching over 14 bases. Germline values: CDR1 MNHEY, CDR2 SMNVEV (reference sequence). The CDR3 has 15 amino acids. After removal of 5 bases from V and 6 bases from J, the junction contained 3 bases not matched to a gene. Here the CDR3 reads CASSPGTSGSNEQFF. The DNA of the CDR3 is TGTGCCAGCAGTCCCGGGACTAGCGGGAGCAATGAGCAGTTCTTC.

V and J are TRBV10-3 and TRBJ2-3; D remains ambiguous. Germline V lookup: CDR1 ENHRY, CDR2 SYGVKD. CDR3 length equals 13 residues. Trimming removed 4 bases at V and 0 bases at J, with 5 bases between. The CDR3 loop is CAISAQSTDTQYF. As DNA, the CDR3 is TGTGCCATCAGTGCCCAGAGCACAGATACGCAGTATTTT.

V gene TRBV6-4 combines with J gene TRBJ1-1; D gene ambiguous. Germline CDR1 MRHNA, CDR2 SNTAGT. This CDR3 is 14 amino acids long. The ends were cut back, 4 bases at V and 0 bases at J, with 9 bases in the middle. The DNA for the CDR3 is TGTGCCAGCAGTGCCGGACCTTTGAACACTGAAGCTTTCTTT. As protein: CASSAGPLNTEAFF.

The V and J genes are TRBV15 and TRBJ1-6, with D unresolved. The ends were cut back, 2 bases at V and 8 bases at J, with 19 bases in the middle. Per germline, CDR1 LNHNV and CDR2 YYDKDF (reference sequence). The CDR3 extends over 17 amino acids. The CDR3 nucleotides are TGTGCCACCAGCAGAACTAAGAGGACGGCGCTCCATTCACCCCTCCACTTT. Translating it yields CATSRTKRTALHSPLHF.

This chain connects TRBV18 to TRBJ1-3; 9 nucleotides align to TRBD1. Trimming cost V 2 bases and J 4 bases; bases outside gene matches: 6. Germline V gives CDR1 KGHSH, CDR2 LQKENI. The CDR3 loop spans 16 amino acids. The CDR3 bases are TGTGCCAGCTCACCAAAGACAGGGGGAGTCGGAAACACCATATATTTT. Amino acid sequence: CASSPKTGGVGNTIYF.

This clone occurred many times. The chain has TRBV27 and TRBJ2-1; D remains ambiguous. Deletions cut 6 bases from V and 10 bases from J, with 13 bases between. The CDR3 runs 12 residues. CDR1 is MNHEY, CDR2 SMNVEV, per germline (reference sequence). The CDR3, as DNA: TGTGCCAGCAGCCGTGGCTGGTCGGAGCAGTTCTTC. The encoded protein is CASSRGWSEQFF.

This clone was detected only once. The CDR3 DNA is TGTGCCAGCAGCCTCTTAGGACAGGGGAGAGATGAGCAGTTCTTC. The encoded protein is CASSLLGQGRDEQFF. The chain has TRBV6-2 or TRBV6-3 and TRBJ2-1, with 9 bases fitting TRBD1. CDR1 and CDR2 (germline): MNHEY, SVGEGT. With V trimmed by 6 bases and J by 8 bases, 11 bases remained unmatched. The CDR3 is 15 residues long.

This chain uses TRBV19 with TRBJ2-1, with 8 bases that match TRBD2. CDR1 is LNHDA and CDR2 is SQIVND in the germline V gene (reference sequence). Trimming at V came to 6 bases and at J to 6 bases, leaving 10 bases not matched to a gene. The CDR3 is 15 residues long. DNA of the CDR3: TGTGCCAGTAGGCCACCGGGACTAGAAGGCAATGAGCAGTTCTTC. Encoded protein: CASRPPGLEGNEQFF.

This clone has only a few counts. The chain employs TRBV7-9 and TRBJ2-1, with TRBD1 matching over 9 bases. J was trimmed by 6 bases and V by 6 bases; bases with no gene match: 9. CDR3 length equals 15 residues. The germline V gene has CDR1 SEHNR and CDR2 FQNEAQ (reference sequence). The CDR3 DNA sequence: TGTGCCAGCAGAGCCGGGACAGGGTCCCCCAATGAGCAGTTCTTC. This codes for CASRAGTGSPNEQFF. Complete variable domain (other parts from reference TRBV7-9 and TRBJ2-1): DTGVSQNPRHKITKRGQNVTFRCDPISEHNRLYWYRQTLGQGPEFLTYFQNEAQLEKSRLLSDRFSAERPKGSFSTLEIQRTEQGDSAMYLCASRAGTGSPNEQFFGPGTRLTVL.

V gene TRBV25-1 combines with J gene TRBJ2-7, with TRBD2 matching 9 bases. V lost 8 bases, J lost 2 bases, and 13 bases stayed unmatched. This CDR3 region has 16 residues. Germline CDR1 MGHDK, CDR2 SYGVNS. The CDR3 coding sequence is TGTGCCAGCTCACTTGGAGCGGGAGGCCGTCCCTACGAGCAGTACTTC. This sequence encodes CASSLGAGGRPYEQYF.

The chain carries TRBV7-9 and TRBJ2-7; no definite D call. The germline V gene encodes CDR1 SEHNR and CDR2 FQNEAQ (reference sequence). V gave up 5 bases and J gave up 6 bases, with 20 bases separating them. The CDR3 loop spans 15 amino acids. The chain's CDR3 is CASSPELGSLVEQYF. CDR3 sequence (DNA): TGTGCCAGCAGCCCGGAATTAGGAAGTTTGGTCGAGCAGTACTTC. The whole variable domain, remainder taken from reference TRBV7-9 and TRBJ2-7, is DTGVSQNPRHKITKRGQNVTFRCDPISEHNRLYWYRQTLGQGPEFLTYFQNEAQLEKSRLLSDRFSAERPKGSFSTLEIQRTEQGDSAMYLCASSPELGSLVEQYFGPGTRLTVT.

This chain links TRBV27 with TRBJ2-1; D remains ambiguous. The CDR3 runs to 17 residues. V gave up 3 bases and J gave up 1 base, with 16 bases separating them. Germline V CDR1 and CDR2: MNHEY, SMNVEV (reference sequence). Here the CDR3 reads CASSFLPLTRSYNEQFF. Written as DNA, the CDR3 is TGTGCCAGCAGTTTTCTTCCTCTGACTCGTTCCTACAATGAGCAGTTCTTC.

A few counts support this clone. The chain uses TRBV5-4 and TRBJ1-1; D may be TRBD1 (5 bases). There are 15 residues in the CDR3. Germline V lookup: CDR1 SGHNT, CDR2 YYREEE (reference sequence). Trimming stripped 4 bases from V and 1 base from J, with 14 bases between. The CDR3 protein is CASSVGPSGNTEAFF. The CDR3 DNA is TGTGCCAGCAGCGTGGGACCAAGCGGGAACACTGAAGCTTTCTTT.